The entry that follows covers one T cell receptor (beta chain) sequence. The CDR3 length is 16 residues. From germline, CDR1 is SGHRS and CDR2 YFSETQ. The V gene lost 0 bases and the J gene lost 4 bases, with 14 bases spanning the gap. Profiled with immunoSEQ multiplex PCR; TCRdb holds only in-frame clones, not every one. Altogether 2.3 million or so clones are present, approximately 93% being singletons, with the ten largest covering about 0.41%. The data were obtained in a study of shared clonotypes between healthy human individuals. This clonotype was sampled from a man aged 18-30 years in good health. Some clones in this sample may be carry-over from other donors' samples. The chain has TRBV5-1 and TRBJ1-3; D gene ambiguous. Source material: naive CD4+ T cells from PBMCs. As for subset: CD45RA+ positively selected. This CDR3 reads CASSLVTGFIGNTIYF. CDR3 DNA: TGCGCCAGCAGCTTGGTAACGGGTTTTATAGGAAACACCATATATTTT.